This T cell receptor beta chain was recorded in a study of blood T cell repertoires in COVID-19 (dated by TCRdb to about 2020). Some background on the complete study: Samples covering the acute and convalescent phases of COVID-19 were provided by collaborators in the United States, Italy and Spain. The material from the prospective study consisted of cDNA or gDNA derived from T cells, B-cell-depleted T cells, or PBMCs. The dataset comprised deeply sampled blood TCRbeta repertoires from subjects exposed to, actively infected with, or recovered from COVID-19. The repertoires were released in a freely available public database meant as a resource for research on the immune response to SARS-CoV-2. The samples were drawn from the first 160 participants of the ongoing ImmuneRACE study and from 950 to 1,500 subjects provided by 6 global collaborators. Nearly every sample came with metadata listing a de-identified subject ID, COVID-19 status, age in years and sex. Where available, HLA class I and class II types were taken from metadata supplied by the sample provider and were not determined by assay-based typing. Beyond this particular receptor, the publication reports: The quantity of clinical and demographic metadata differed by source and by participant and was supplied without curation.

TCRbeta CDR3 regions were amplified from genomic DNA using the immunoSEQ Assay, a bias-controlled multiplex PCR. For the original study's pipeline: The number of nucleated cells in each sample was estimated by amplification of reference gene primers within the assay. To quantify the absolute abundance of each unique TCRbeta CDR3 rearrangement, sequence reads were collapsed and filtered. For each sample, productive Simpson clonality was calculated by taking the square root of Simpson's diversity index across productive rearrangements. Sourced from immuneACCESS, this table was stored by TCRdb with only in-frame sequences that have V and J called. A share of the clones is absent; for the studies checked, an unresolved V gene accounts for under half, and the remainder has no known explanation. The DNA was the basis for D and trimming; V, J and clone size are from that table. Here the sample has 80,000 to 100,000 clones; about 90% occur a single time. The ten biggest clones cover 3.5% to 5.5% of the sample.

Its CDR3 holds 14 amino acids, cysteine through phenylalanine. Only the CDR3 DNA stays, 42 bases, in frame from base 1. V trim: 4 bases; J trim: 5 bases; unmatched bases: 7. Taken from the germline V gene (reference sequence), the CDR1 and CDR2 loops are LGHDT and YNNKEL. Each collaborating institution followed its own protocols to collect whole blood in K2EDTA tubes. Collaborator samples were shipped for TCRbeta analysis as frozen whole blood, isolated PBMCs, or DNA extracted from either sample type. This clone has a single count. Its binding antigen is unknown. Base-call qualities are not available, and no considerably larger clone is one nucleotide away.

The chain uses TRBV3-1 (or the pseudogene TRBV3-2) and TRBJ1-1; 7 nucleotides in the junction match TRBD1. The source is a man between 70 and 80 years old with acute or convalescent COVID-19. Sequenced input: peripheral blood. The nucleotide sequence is TGTGCCAGCAGCCCCCGGACAGGCCGGACTGAAGCTTTCTTT. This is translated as CASSPRTGRTEAFF.